The present T cell receptor (beta chain) was sequenced within a study of Graves' ophthalmopathy and Graves' hyperthyroidism (dated by TCRdb to between 2017 and 2018). Study-wide context: Peripheral blood samples were taken at the time of initial diagnosis, before any treatment was given. The study used TCR beta repertoire signatures to distinguish Graves' ophthalmopathy from Graves' hyperthyroidism and to predict progression to ophthalmopathy. In total, around 130 blood samples were TCR-sequenced: approximately 42 ophthalmopathy, around 75 hyperthyroidism and some 17 hyperthyroidism-to-ophthalmopathy patients. To explore V-J signatures distinguishing ophthalmopathy from hyperthyroidism, a discovery set of more than 95 patients (around 44 ophthalmopathy, over 55 stable hyperthyroidism) was enrolled. For independent validation, a separate cohort was made up of approximately 19 hyperthyroidism patients plus 17 patients who later progressed from hyperthyroidism to ophthalmopathy. In five to seven hyperthyroidism patients, T-cell repertoires of thyroid tissue and blood were compared. Following sampling, methimazole starting at 30 mg daily was administered to hyperthyroidism patients, and high-dose intravenous methylprednisolone was administered to ophthalmopathy patients. For training and testing, the approximately 97 patients in the discovery cohort were randomly divided in a 7:3 ratio. What the work shows at the level of the full study, not this receptor alone: No statistical method was used to set the sample size in advance, and the investigators knew which group each participant was assigned to. In validation, the model predicted ophthalmopathy progression with 55% to 71% sensitivity and approximately 78% specificity; about a dozen predicted patients were CT-confirmed with GO in a median of around 6 months. Among expanded thyroid clonotypes with frequency above 0.001, most also showed up in blood, which suggests that blood repertoires may reflect the thyroid immune response. The 13-signature model separated ophthalmopathy from stable hyperthyroidism with roughly 88% sensitivity and around 84% specificity in cross-validation, and 80%/75% in the test set.

TCR beta CDR3 regions were amplified from RNA transcripts for repertoire sequencing. The first round of RT-PCR was done with HTBI primers and the Qiagen OneStep RT-PCR kit, and was followed by a second round of multiplex PCR, then size selection and purification. Sequencing of the libraries was carried out on an Illumina HiSeq2000 in paired-end mode with 100 bp reads. For the original study's pipeline: Reads were processed with SOAPnuke, discarding reads with adapters, uncalled bases, mean Phred below 15, or no exact constant-primer or identifier match. COPE v1.2.5 was used to merge high-quality paired reads. Each unique nucleotide sequence was defined as a clonotype, and clonotypes were aligned to IMGT TRB V, D and J references with MiTCR v1.1. Analysis was restricted to V-J combinations with a frequency above 0.0001, which covered roughly 99% of repertoires. For each V-J combination, a TCR clonal expansion and chaos score was defined as F50 clonal expansion divided by the chaos observed in the TCRdist matrix. Welch's t-statistics and random forest were used to reduce features to more than ten V-J combinations, which were fed into a naive Bayes classifier. The similarity between thyroid and blood repertoires was quantified using the Morisita-Horn index. TCRdb cleaned the public reads at Q25 with fastp, built clones with MiXCR and kept in-frame beta chains. All rows with the same CDR3 protein become a single entry with the most common DNA and genes. The V and J calls shown here were made by TCRdb, not taken from the authors' results. The table for this sample lists about 480,000 distinct CDR3 sequences; 14% of them were counted only once. The ten largest clones represent 9.8% of the sample.

This clonotype was counted ten times or more. The antigen it binds to is not known. The input lacks base qualities; no much larger clone sits a single base away. Ophthalmopathy patients had moderately to severely active disease, Clinical Activity Score of at least 3, NOSPECS grade of at least 4, and disease duration under 3 months. Anyone with other autoimmune diseases, uncontrolled infections, pregnancy or lactation was excluded from the study. Clinical symptoms, serum thyroxine, TRAb, thyroid ultrasound and orbital computed tomography formed the basis of the diagnosis. Using Ficoll-Paque density gradient centrifugation, PBMCs were isolated from about 9.2 ml of fresh peripheral blood. Total RNA was extracted using Trizol reagent, and RNA quality was checked on an Agilent 2100 Bioanalyzer. This TCR was recovered from a woman in her 30s with Graves' ophthalmopathy. Donor details come from another sample of the same person, matched by shared clones. Sequenced: blood.

The CDR3 protein is CASNPIRGIVYGYTF. The DNA is as follows: TGTGCCAGCAACCCGATCAGGGGTATTGTCTATGGCTACACCTTC. The sequence is built from TRBV28 and TRBJ1-2; TRBD1 is a possible D gene, resting on 6 matching bases. The junction shows trimming of 7 bases on V and 4 bases on J, plus 19 bases between the germline ends. The CDR3 covers 15 residues, taking in both the cysteine and the phenylalanine. Just the 45-base CDR3 DNA is kept, in frame starting at base 1. Via the germline V gene, CDR1 is MDHEN and CDR2 SYDVKM.